These 30 T cell receptor beta chains were sequenced from one sample in a study of T cells in Graves' hyperthyroidism and ophthalmopathy. Amplification of TCR beta CDR3 regions used RNA as the template. The HTBI primer set drove a first-round RT-PCR of the TCR CDR3. TCRdb re-called the multiplex PCR reads through MiXCR, storing one row per CDR3 protein. The sample has around 350,000 distinct CDR3 sequences, roughly 13% seen once. The sequenced sample consisted of blood. All receptors come from a woman younger than 30 with Graves' hyperthyroidism.

This clonotype came up a few times. The CDR3 spells CASSQETVGNTIYF. For the CDR3, the DNA is TGTGCCAGCAGCCAAGAGACAGTCGGAAACACCATATATTTT. The rearrangement uses TRBV3-1 and TRBJ1-3; D possibly corresponds to TRBD1 (5 bases). V was cut by 0 bases and J by 4 bases, with 7 bases left in between. CDR3 length: 14 amino acids. Germline V gives CDR1 LGHDT, CDR2 YNNKEL (reference sequence).

This clonotype was recorded at least ten times. The chain employs TRBV10-2 and TRBJ1-1; D might be TRBD1 (6 bases). Germline CDR1 WSHSY, CDR2 SAAADI. The ends were cut back, 6 bases at V and 5 bases at J, with 10 bases in the middle. This CDR3 has 12 residues. CDR3 region: CASRPGETEAFF. DNA of the CDR3: TGCGCCAGCAGGCCAGGGGAAACTGAAGCTTTCTTT.

The table lists this clonotype with many counts. The chain links TRBV2 to TRBJ1-4; D unclear. CDR1 and CDR2 (germline): SNHLY, FYNNEI. The CDR3 spans 13 residues. Trimming shortened V by 10 bases and J by 6 bases, and 15 bases separated the two germline ends. CDR3 sequence reads: CATHRGEDEKLFF. The CDR3 DNA reads TGTGCCACGCACCGGGGTGAAGATGAAAAACTGTTTTTT.

This clonotype was observed at least ten times. V usage is TRBV6-2 or TRBV6-3 and J usage is TRBJ2-7, with 10 nucleotides matching TRBD1. The V gene end was trimmed by 2 bases and the J gene end by 1 base; junction bases not matched to a gene: 5. The length of the CDR3 is 16 residues. Germline V gives CDR1 MNHEY, CDR2 SVGEGT. The CDR3 loop reads CASSYMGGQGSYEQYF. CDR3 DNA sequence: TGTGCCAGCAGTTACATGGGGGGACAGGGGTCCTACGAGCAGTACTTC.

This clonotype was counted at least ten times. V is TRBV5-1 and J is TRBJ2-1; D might be TRBD2 (7 bases). The germline CDR1 and CDR2 sequences are SGHRS and YFSETQ. Trimming stripped 2 bases from V and 4 bases from J, with 19 bases between. The CDR3 is 17 residues long. The chain's CDR3 is CASSFAGQGGGYNEQFF. The CDR3 nucleotides are TGCGCCAGCAGCTTCGCCGGCCAGGGAGGGGGTTACAATGAGCAGTTCTTC.

The chain is built from TRBV10-2 and TRBJ2-1; tentative D call: TRBD2 (6 bases). Per germline, CDR1 WSHSY and CDR2 SAAADI. This CDR3 spans 15 amino acids. V lost 4 bases and J 8 bases, leaving 18 bases between the germline ends. The CDR3 region has the DNA TGCGCCAGCAGTGGTTCCGGGGACGGGGGTGATGAGCAGTTCTTC. This sequence encodes CASSGSGDGGDEQFF.

This clonotype occurred a few times. The V and J genes are TRBV7-9 and TRBJ2-1; 13 bases map to TRBD2. The V gene end was trimmed by 6 bases and the J gene end by 2 bases; junction bases not matched to a gene: 13. The length of the CDR3 is 19 residues. Germline V gene data show CDR1 as SEHNR and CDR2 as FQNEAQ (reference sequence). The CDR3 DNA reads as TGTGCCAGCAGACAAGCCGGGACTAGCGGGGTCAGCCCCTACAATGAGCAGTTCTTC. This encodes CASRQAGTSGVSPYNEQFF.

Many counts were recorded for this clonotype. The chain has TRBV27 and TRBJ2-7; tentatively, D is TRBD2 (5 bases). CDR3 length equals 13 residues. The germline CDR1 and CDR2 sequences are MNHEY and SMNVEV (reference sequence). V gave up 4 bases and J gave up 5 bases, with 12 bases separating them. The chain's CDR3 is CASSSGMSHEQYF. The CDR3 DNA is TGTGCCAGCAGTTCCGGGATGTCGCACGAGCAGTACTTC.

There are many counts of this clonotype. The chain employs TRBV7-9 and TRBJ2-1; D is perhaps TRBD2 (6 bases). Deletions cut 1 base from V and 7 bases from J, with 11 bases between. The CDR3 extends over 14 amino acids. Germline CDR1 reads SEHNR; CDR2 reads FQNEAQ (reference sequence). CDR3 bases: TGTGCCAGCAGCTTAGTCGGGAGTGAAAATGAGCAGTTCTTC. Translated: CASSLVGSENEQFF.

In its sample, this clonotype was seen many times. The chain has TRBV6-5 and TRBJ2-1; D is uncertain. V lost 0 bases to trimming and J lost 0 bases, with 9 bases between them. The length of the CDR3 is 16 residues. Germline V lookup: CDR1 MNHEY, CDR2 SVGAGI. CDR3 amino acids: CASSYSRIGSYNEQFF. CDR3 sequence (DNA): TGTGCCAGCAGTTACTCCCGCATCGGCTCCTACAATGAGCAGTTCTTC.

The V call is TRBV10-3, the J call TRBJ2-7; TRBD2 matches at 9 bases. CDR1 and CDR2 (germline): ENHRY, SYGVKD. CDR3 length equals 15 residues. J was trimmed by 6 bases and V by 10 bases; bases with no gene match: 16. Here the CDR3 DNA reads TGTGCCACCAGCGAGGCGAGCGGGAGGTTAGGCGAGCAGTACTTC. It translates to CATSEASGRLGEQYF.

This clonotype was detected many times. This chain joins TRBV7-2 and TRBJ2-5, with 7 positions matching TRBD2. After removal of 3 bases from V and 5 bases from J, the junction contained 9 bases not matched to a gene. The CDR3 loop spans 15 amino acids. Germline CDR1 reads SGHTA; CDR2 reads FQGNSA. CDR3 DNA: TGTGCCAGCAGCTTGATGGGGGAGGGGTTGGAGACCCAGTACTTC. It translates to CASSLMGEGLETQYF. The full variable domain, in which reference TRBV7-2 and TRBJ2-5 provide the parts outside the CDR3, is GAGVSQSPSNKVTEKGKDVELRCDPISGHTALYWYRQSLGQGLEFLIYFQGNSAPDKSGLPSDRFSAERTGGSVSTLTIQRTQQEDSAVYLCASSLMGEGLETQYFGPGTRLLVL.

This clonotype was observed at least ten times. The chain is built from TRBV3-1 and TRBJ2-7; 7 bases align to TRBD2. Germline CDR1 reads LGHDT; CDR2 reads YNNKEL (reference sequence). The CDR3 covers 12 residues. The V and J ends lost 1 base and 6 bases, in that order; junction bases with no gene match: 0. This CDR3 is CASSQGEGEQYF. CDR3 nucleotides: TGTGCCAGCAGCCAAGGGGAGGGCGAGCAGTACTTC.

This clonotype was seen many times. V is TRBV20-1 and J is TRBJ2-7, with 9 positions matching TRBD1. The CDR3 length is 15 residues. Trimming removed 6 bases from V and 1 base from J; junction bases left unmatched: 10. In germline, CDR1 is DFQATT, CDR2 SNEGSKA (reference sequence). The CDR3 nucleotides are TGCAGTGCCCTACCTACCGGGACAGGGTCCTACGAGCAGTACTTC. Protein: CSALPTGTGSYEQYF.

In its sample, this clonotype was seen many times. This chain links TRBV3-1 with TRBJ1-1; the D gene is possibly TRBD1 (6 bases). Trimming took 1 base from V and 4 from J, leaving 7 bases between them. Germline V gene lookup returns CDR1 LGHDT and CDR2 YNNKEL (reference sequence). CDR3 size: 13 residues. The CDR3 DNA sequence: TGTGCCAGCAGCCAAGCAGGGGTCACTGAAGCTTTCTTT. Translation: CASSQAGVTEAFF.

This clonotype appeared a few times. V and J are TRBV27 and TRBJ1-1; 9 bases fit TRBD1. From germline, CDR1 is MNHEY and CDR2 SMNVEV (reference sequence). With V trimmed by 6 bases and J by 7 bases, 3 bases remained unmatched. This CDR3 contains 12 residues. Here the CDR3 DNA reads TGTGCCAGCAGCACAGGGGGCGGTGAAGCTTTCTTT. Translating it yields CASSTGGGEAFF.

The chain couples TRBV19 to TRBJ1-2; no definite D call. The CDR3 loop spans 14 amino acids. Germline V gene lookup returns CDR1 LNHDA and CDR2 SQIVND (reference sequence). The V gene lost 5 bases and the J gene lost 7 bases, with 17 bases spanning the gap. CDR3 loop: CASSPREGVGGYTF. In DNA form, the CDR3 reads TGTGCCAGTAGTCCAAGGGAGGGAGTTGGTGGCTACACCTTC.

This clonotype has at least ten counts. V gene TRBV11-2 combines with J gene TRBJ1-4; no definite D call. Germline-derived CDR1 and CDR2 are SGHAT and FQNNGV. There are 14 residues in the CDR3. The ends were cut back, 1 base at V and 6 bases at J, with 9 bases in the middle. In DNA, the CDR3 is TGTGCCAGCAGCTTAGTCGGGGTCGATGAAAAACTGTTTTTT. This codes for CASSLVGVDEKLFF.

This clonotype has ten or more counts. The V call is TRBV28, the J call TRBJ1-2; D call uncertain. Germline lookup yields CDR1 MDHEN and CDR2 SYDVKM. Trimming pared 6 bases from V and 2 bases from J, leaving 16 bases between. This CDR3 has 15 amino acids. CDR3 protein: CASSDHGRTNYGYTF. CDR3 nucleotides: TGTGCCAGCAGCGACCATGGACGGACCAACTATGGCTACACCTTC.

Only one count was recorded for this clonotype. A much more abundant neighbour one base away suggests this may be a read error. The V call is TRBV27, the J call TRBJ2-6, with D unclear. This CDR3 comprises 15 residues. Germline V lookup: CDR1 MNHEY, CDR2 SMNVEV (reference sequence). DNA for the CDR3: TGTGCCAGCAGTTTAAGTCACTCTGGGACCAACGTCCTGACTTTC. It yields the protein CASSLSHSGTNVLTF.

As for this clonotype: With a much larger clone just one base away, this may be a read error. J is TRBJ2-2 and V is TRBV20-1; the match to TRBD2 covers 8 bases. The CDR3 runs to 15 residues. CDR1 and CDR2 (germline): DFQATT, SNEGSKA (reference sequence). CDR3 sequence: CSASVAGRNTGGLFF. As DNA, the CDR3 is TGCAGTGCTTCTGTAGCGGGACGGAACACCGGGGGGCTGTTTTTT.

This clonotype was seen ten or more times. J is TRBJ2-1 and V is TRBV24-1; no reliable D call. Per the germline V gene, CDR1 is KGHDR and CDR2 is SFDVKD. Trimming took off 3 bases at V and 10 bases at J, with 12 bases between the two ends. The CDR3 is 13 residues long. As DNA, the CDR3 is TGTGCCACCAGTGATCTAAGGACCAGAGAGCAGTTCTTC. Protein sequence: CATSDLRTREQFF.

The rearrangement joins TRBV30 to TRBJ1-2; possible D gene TRBD1, 5 bases. Germline-derived CDR1 and CDR2 are GTSNPN and SVGIG (reference sequence). V was shortened by 0 bases and J by 1 base, with 9 bases between the two germline ends. This CDR3 contains 14 residues. The CDR3 region has the DNA TGTGCCTGGAGTGTACTGGGGGGTAACTATGGCTACACCTTC. Translating gives CAWSVLGGNYGYTF.

There are many counts of this clonotype. The chain uses TRBV11-2 and TRBJ2-5, with no clear D. Germline assignment: CDR1 SGHAT and CDR2 FQNNGV. The CDR3 length is 16 residues. V was trimmed by 5 bases and J by 1 base, leaving 17 bases between them. The CDR3 loop reads CASSPRRWGSQETQYF. CDR3 DNA sequence: TGTGCCAGCAGCCCGCGACGCTGGGGAAGCCAAGAGACCCAGTACTTC.

The chain uses TRBV7-9 and TRBJ1-4; 9 bases line up with TRBD1. This CDR3 is built from 15 residues. Germline loops: CDR1 SEHNR, CDR2 FQNEAQ (reference sequence). The V segment lost 4 bases and the J segment 5 bases; nucleotides outside the gene matches: 5. CDR3 residues: CASSSYRGRNEKLFF. The CDR3 DNA sequence: TGTGCCAGCAGCTCATACAGGGGGCGGAATGAAAAACTGTTTTTT.

This rearrangement joins TRBV19 to TRBJ2-1; D may correspond to TRBD1 or TRBD2 (5 bases each). The CDR3 extends over 13 amino acids. The V gene lost 3 bases and the J gene lost 8 bases, with 11 bases spanning the gap. Germline values: CDR1 LNHDA, CDR2 SQIVND (reference sequence). CDR3 sequence: CASSIVGTYEQFF. In DNA form, the CDR3 reads TGTGCCAGTAGTATTGTCGGGACCTATGAGCAGTTCTTC.

This clonotype was counted between two and nine times. V and J are TRBV7-9 and TRBJ2-2, with D possibly being TRBD1 or TRBD2 (6 bases each). The germline V gene has CDR1 SEHNR and CDR2 FQNEAQ (reference sequence). V lost 5 bases to trimming and J lost 4 bases, with 17 bases between them. The CDR3 has 16 residues. The CDR3 bases are TGTGCCAGCAGCCTCTGGGGGGCCTATGGCACCGGGGAGCTGTTTTTT. This codes for CASSLWGAYGTGELFF.

This clonotype appeared a few times. The V call is TRBV6-6, the J call TRBJ2-5; tentatively, D is TRBD2 (5 bases). Germline CDR1 and CDR2: MNHNY and SVGAGI (reference sequence). This CDR3 has 16 residues. With 0 bases removed from V and 4 bases from J, the gap between germline ends came to 15 bases. The CDR3 DNA reads as TGTGCCAGCAGTTACTCCCTCGGGGATGGGTCAGAGACCCAGTACTTC. It codes for CASSYSLGDGSETQYF.

This clonotype was counted ten times or more. CDR3 loop: CSARDLTSGWLGEQFF. The CDR3 DNA reads TGCAGTGCTAGAGATCTTACTAGCGGGTGGTTGGGAGAGCAGTTCTTC. V and J are TRBV20-1 and TRBJ2-1, with TRBD2 identical over 9 bases. This CDR3 has 16 residues. In germline, CDR1 is DFQATT, CDR2 SNEGSKA (reference sequence). Germline trimming cut 0 bases from V and 10 bases from J; bases unmatched to any gene: 13.

Many counts were recorded for this clonotype. The rearrangement links TRBV30 to TRBJ2-1; TRBD2 is a possible D gene (5 bases). Deletions cut 2 bases from V and 0 bases from J, with 11 bases between. The germline V gene encodes CDR1 GTSNPN and CDR2 SVGIG (reference sequence). CDR3 size: 15 residues. The CDR3 reads CAWSNSESSYNEQFF. CDR3 sequence (DNA): TGTGCCTGGAGTAATAGCGAGAGCTCCTACAATGAGCAGTTCTTC. The complete variable domain, with remaining parts taken from reference TRBV30 and TRBJ2-1, reads SQTIHQWPATLVQPVGSPLSLECTVEGTSNPNLYWYRQAAGRGLQLLFYSVGIGQISSEVPQNLSASRPQDRQFILSSKKLLLSDSGFYLCAWSNSESSYNEQFFGPGTRLTVL.